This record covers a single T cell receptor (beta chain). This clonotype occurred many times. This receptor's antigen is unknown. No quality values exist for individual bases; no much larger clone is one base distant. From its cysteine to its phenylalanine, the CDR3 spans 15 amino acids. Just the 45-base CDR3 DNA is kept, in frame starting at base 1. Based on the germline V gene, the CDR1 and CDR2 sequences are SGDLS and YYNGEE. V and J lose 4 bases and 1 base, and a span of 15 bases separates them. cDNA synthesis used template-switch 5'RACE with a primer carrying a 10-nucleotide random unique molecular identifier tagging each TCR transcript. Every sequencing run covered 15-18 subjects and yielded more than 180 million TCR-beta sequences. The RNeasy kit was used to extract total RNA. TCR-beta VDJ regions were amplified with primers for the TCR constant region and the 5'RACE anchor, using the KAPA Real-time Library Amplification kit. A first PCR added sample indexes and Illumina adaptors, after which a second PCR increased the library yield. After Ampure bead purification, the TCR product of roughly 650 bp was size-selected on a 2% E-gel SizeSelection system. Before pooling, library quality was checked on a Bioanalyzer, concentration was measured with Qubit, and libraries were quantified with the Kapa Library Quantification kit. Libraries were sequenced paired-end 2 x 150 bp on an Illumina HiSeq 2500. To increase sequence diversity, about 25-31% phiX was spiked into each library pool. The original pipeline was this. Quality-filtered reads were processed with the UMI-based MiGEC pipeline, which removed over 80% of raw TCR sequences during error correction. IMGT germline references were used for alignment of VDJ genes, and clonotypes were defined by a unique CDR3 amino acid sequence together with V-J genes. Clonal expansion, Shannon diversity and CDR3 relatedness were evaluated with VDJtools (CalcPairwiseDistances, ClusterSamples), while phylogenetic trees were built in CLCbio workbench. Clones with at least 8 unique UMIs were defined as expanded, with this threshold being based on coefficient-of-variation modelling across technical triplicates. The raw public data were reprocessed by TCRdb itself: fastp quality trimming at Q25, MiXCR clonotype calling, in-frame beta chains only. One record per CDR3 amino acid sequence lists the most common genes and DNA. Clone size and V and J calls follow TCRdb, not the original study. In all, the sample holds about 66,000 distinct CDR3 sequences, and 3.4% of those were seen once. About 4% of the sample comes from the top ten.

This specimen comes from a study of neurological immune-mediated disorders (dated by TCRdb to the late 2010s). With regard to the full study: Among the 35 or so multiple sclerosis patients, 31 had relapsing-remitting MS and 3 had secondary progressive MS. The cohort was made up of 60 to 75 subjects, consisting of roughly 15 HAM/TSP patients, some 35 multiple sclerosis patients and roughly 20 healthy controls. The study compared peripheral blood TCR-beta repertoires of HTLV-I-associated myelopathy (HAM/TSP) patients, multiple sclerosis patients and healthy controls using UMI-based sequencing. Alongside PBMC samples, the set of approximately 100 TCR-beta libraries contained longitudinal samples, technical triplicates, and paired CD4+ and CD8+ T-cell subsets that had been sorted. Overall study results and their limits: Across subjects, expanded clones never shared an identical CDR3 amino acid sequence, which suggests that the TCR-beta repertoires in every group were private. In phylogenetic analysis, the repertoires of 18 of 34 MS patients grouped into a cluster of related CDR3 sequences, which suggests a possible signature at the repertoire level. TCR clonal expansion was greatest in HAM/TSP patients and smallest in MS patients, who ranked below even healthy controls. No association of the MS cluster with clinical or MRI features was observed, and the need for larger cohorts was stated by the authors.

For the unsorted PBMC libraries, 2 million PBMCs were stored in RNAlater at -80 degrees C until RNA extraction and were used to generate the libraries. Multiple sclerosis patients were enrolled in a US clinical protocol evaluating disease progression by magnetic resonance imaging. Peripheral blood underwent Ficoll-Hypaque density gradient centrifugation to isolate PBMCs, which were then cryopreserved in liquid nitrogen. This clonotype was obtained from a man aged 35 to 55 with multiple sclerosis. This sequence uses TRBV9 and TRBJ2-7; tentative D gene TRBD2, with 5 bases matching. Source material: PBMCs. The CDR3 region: CASSPHGSGSYEQYF. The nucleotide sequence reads TGTGCCAGCAGCCCCCATGGGAGTGGGTCCTACGAGCAGTACTTC.